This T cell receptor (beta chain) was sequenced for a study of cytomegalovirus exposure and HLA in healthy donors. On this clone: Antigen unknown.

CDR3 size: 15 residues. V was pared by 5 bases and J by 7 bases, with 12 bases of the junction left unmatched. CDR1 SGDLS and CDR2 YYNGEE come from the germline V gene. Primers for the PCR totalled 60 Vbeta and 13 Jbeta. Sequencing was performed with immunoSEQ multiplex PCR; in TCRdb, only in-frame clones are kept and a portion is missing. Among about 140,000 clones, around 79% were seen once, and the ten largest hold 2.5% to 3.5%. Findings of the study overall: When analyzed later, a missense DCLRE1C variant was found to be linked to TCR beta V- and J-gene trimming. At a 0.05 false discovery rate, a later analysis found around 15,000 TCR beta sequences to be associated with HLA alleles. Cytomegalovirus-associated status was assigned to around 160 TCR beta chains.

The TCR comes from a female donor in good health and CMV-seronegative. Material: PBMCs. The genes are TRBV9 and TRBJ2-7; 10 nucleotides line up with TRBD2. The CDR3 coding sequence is TGTGCCAGCAGTGAACTAGCGGGACCCCCAGGGGAGCAGTACTTC. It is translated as CASSELAGPPGEQYF.